This paragraph reports one TCR beta chain. Its specificity is not known. Combining a sample-barcoded 5' primer with a J-beta primer mix, a second PCR ran for roughly 7 to 11 cycles. One entry per CDR3 protein, called by TCRdb with MiXCR from the 5' RACE reads. Altogether 1.5 million to 2 million distinct CDR3 sequences are present, around half being singletons, with the ten largest covering over 2%. The entry originates in a study of blood T cells in healthy people across ages. General study findings and limits: Measured against age, TCR beta diversity per million T cells decreased in a roughly linear manner.

The CDR3 loop spans 13 amino acids. The germline V gene has CDR1 KGHSH and CDR2 LQKENI. Trimming took off 0 bases at V and 6 bases at J, with 9 bases between the two ends. The sequenced sample consisted of blood. The sequence came from a woman between 35 and 50 years old in good health. V usage is TRBV18 and J usage is TRBJ2-7, with D perhaps TRBD1 (5 bases). The CDR3 DNA reads TGTGCCAGCTCACCACCGGGGCAGAGCGAGCAGTACTTC. Translated: CASSPPGQSEQYF.